These 23 T cell receptor beta chains were all obtained from the same sample, sequenced in a study of cytomegalovirus exposure and HLA in healthy donors. The PCR had 60 Vbeta and 13 Jbeta primers. This table comes from immunoSEQ multiplex PCR, and its TCRdb copy is limited to in-frame clones, with some not included. The repertoire holds approximately 160,000 clones, with around 78% as singletons. Sequencing was done on a sample of PBMCs. These receptors were taken from a middle-aged woman in good health and CMV-seropositive.

Written as DNA, the CDR3 is TGTGCCAGCTCACCAATCGTCGGTGAGCAGTTCTTC. Residues: CASSPIVGEQFF. V gene TRBV18 combines with J gene TRBJ2-1; D unclear. Germline V gene data show CDR1 as KGHSH and CDR2 as LQKENI. The CDR3 loop spans 12 amino acids. The V end lost 2 bases, the J end lost 9 bases, and 8 bases lay between the germline ends.

The chain links TRBV14 to TRBJ2-2, with D maybe TRBD1 (5 bases). There are 12 residues in the CDR3. Germline V gene lookup returns CDR1 SGHDN and CDR2 FVKESK. V lost 9 bases, J lost 7 bases, and 12 bases lay in between. This CDR3 reads CARTLGVGELFF. CDR3 DNA sequence: TGTGCCAGGACCTTAGGGGTCGGGGAGCTGTTTTTT.

This chain uses TRBV6-1 with TRBJ1-1; TRBD1 is a possible D gene (5 bases). The CDR3 has 13 amino acids. V lost 3 bases, J lost 5 bases, and 10 bases lay in between. Germline V gives CDR1 MNHNS, CDR2 SASEGT. DNA for the CDR3: TGTGCCAGCAGTGATAACAGGCGGACTGAAGCTTTCTTT. Protein sequence: CASSDNRRTEAFF.

V and J are TRBV19 and TRBJ2-1; D unresolved. Trimming took off 1 base at V and 6 bases at J, with 16 bases between the two ends. This CDR3 contains 16 residues. Germline loops: CDR1 LNHDA, CDR2 SQIVND (reference sequence). CDR3 sequence (DNA): TGTGCCAGTAGTATAGGACTCGGTAAGATGAGCAATGAGCAGTTCTTC. It specifies CASSIGLGKMSNEQFF.

CDR3 nucleotides: TGTGCCAGCAGTGAAGAGGAACTAGCGGGGGGGAGCAATGAGCAGTTCTTC. Amino acids: CASSEEELAGGSNEQFF. The genes are TRBV2 and TRBJ2-1; 13 positions match TRBD2. CDR3 length: 17 residues. The V gene's germline CDR1 is SNHLY and CDR2 FYNNEI. V lost 1 base to trimming and J lost 6 bases; unmatched junction nucleotides: 6. The entire variable domain, with the rest obtained from reference TRBV2 and TRBJ2-1, is as follows: EPEVTQTPSHQVTQMGQEVILRCVPISNHLYFYWYRQILGQKVEFLVSFYNNEISEKSEIFDDQFSVERPDGSNFTLKIRSTKLEDSAMYFCASSEEELAGGSNEQFFGPGTRLTVL.

The chain uses TRBV6-6 and TRBJ2-3; D is perhaps TRBD2 (7 bases). V was cut by 4 bases and J by 2 bases, with 16 bases left in between. The CDR3 extends over 16 amino acids. CDR1 and CDR2 from the germline V gene are MNHNY and SVGAGI (reference sequence). CDR3 sequence: CASSSWGGADTDTQYF. Written as DNA, the CDR3 is TGTGCCAGCAGTTCGTGGGGGGGGGCCGACACAGATACGCAGTATTTT.

J is TRBJ2-7 and V is TRBV6-1; 8 bases agree with TRBD1. Germline values: CDR1 MNHNS, CDR2 SASEGT. CDR3 length: 15 residues. Trimming at V came to 7 bases and at J to 0 bases, leaving 8 bases not matched to a gene. The CDR3 DNA sequence: TGTGCCAGCACCGAACGCACAGGGGGCTCCTACGAGCAGTACTTC. Translating gives CASTERTGGSYEQYF.

The table lists this clone with a count of one. V is TRBV2 and J is TRBJ1-1, with D tentatively TRBD1 (5 bases). The CDR3 runs to 15 residues. Trimming took off 2 bases at V and 4 bases at J, with 14 bases between the two ends. Germline V CDR1 and CDR2: SNHLY, FYNNEI. The CDR3 nucleotides read TGTGCCAGCAGTGAACCCCTGGGGGGGACCACTGAAGCTTTCTTT. It translates to CASSEPLGGTTEAFF.

Written as DNA, the CDR3 is TGTGCCAGCACCTCGGGCCAGGGTACGAATTCACCCCTCCACTTT. This translates into CASTSGQGTNSPLHF. The chain employs TRBV6-6 and TRBJ1-6, with a possible D match to TRBD1 (5 bases). Trimming stripped 7 bases from V and 7 bases from J, with 17 bases between. Germline CDR1 MNHNY, CDR2 SVGAGI (reference sequence). The CDR3 length is 15 residues.

The CDR3 here is CASSSGQAGDTQYF. Here the CDR3 DNA reads TGTGCCAGCAGCTCCGGACAAGCGGGAGATACGCAGTATTTT. The chain links TRBV5-6 to TRBJ2-3, with D maybe TRBD2 (6 bases). Trimming cost V 3 bases and J 5 bases, with 13 bases left between them. Germline CDR1 SGHDT, CDR2 YYEEEE. CDR3 length: 14 residues.

The rearrangement uses TRBV27 and TRBJ1-1, with a tentative D call TRBD1 (5 bases). V was trimmed by 3 bases and J by 0 bases, leaving 8 bases between them. The germline V gene encodes CDR1 MNHEY and CDR2 SMNVEV (reference sequence). The CDR3 totals 14 residues. CDR3 DNA: TGTGCCAGCAGTTTGGCAGGGATGAACACTGAAGCTTTCTTT. Its translation is CASSLAGMNTEAFF.

This clone came up a few times. V usage is TRBV7-6 and J usage is TRBJ2-2; D uncertain. The CDR3 is 14 amino acids. The V gene's germline CDR1 is SGHVS and CDR2 FNYEAQ. The ends were cut back, 5 bases at V and 1 base at J, with 8 bases in the middle. CDR3 coding DNA: TGTGCCAGCAGCCGAACTCAGAACACCGGGGAGCTGTTTTTT. Its translation is CASSRTQNTGELFF.

This clone was seen a handful of times. V is TRBV11-1 and J is TRBJ2-5; 10 positions agree with TRBD1. CDR1 SGHAT and CDR2 FQDESV come from the germline V gene (reference sequence). The J segment lost 5 bases and the V segment lost 5 bases, leaving 8 bases of the junction unmatched. The CDR3 runs 15 residues. CDR3 sequence: CASSLDRGQGETQYF. As DNA, the CDR3 is TGTGCCAGCAGCCTCGACAGGGGGCAGGGGGAGACCCAGTACTTC.

This clone has just a few counts. V is TRBV10-3 and J is TRBJ2-2; 7 nucleotides match TRBD1. The CDR3 sequence is 15 residues long. Germline CDR1 ENHRY, CDR2 SYGVKD. With 6 bases clipped from V and 3 bases from J, the junction kept 7 bases outside the gene matches. CDR3: CAIRRGTEDTGELFF. CDR3 in DNA: TGTGCCATCAGGAGGGGGACAGAGGACACCGGGGAGCTGTTTTTT.

This clone was picked up one time. The chain employs TRBV30 and TRBJ1-2, with a tentative D call TRBD1 (5 bases). This CDR3 has 13 amino acids. The V end was cut by 5 bases, the J end by 6 bases, with 16 bases between. The germline V gene has CDR1 GTSNPN and CDR2 SVGIG (reference sequence). CDR3 in amino acids: CAWGVGGLDGYTF. The CDR3 bases are TGTGCCTGGGGGGTGGGGGGATTGGATGGCTACACCTTC.

This clone has only one observation. J is TRBJ1-5 and V is TRBV18; 7 bases map to TRBD1. Germline CDR1 KGHSH, CDR2 LQKENI. This CDR3 contains 14 residues. After removal of 3 bases from V and 9 bases from J, the junction contained 8 bases not matched to a gene. The CDR3 sequence: CASSPTQGQLPQHF. CDR3 nucleotide sequence: TGTGCCAGCTCACCGACACAGGGACAGTTGCCCCAGCATTTT.

The CDR3, as DNA: TGTGCCAGCAGGGGGACAGGGTCAATTCAGTACTTC. Its translation: CASRGTGSIQYF. The rearrangement links TRBV6-5 to TRBJ2-4, with 9 bases matching TRBD1. After removal of 6 bases from V and 10 bases from J, the junction contained 4 bases not matched to a gene. The CDR3 extends over 12 amino acids. The V gene's germline CDR1 is MNHEY and CDR2 SVGAGI.

Worth noting for this clone: Other DNA sequences of this sample code for an identical CDR3. V gene TRBV18 combines with J gene TRBJ2-3; weak D call: TRBD2 (5 bases). Germline V CDR1 and CDR2: KGHSH, LQKENI. The CDR3 spans 17 residues. V was pared by 2 bases and J by 3 bases, with 18 bases between. The DNA for the CDR3 is TGTGCCAGCTCACCAAATCGGCCAGGAGGTGGTACAGATACGCAGTATTTT. Encoded protein: CASSPNRPGGGTDTQYF.

V usage is TRBV5-1 and J usage is TRBJ2-5; a weak D match, TRBD1 (6 bases). Near its end, the DNA agrees better with TRBJ2-7, so the J call may be wrong. The CDR3 loop spans 13 amino acids. Germline V lookup: CDR1 SGHRS, CDR2 YFSETQ. The DNA of the CDR3 is TGCGCCAGCGGCCGGGACATCTCCTACGAGCAGTACTTC. Translation: CASGRDISYEQYF.

The chain combines TRBV5-6 with TRBJ1-5; TRBD1 matches at 7 bases. V shed 2 bases, J shed 0 bases, and the junction held 5 bases outside the gene matches. Germline CDR1 reads SGHDT; CDR2 reads YYEEEE. This CDR3 comprises 16 residues. The CDR3, as DNA: TGTGCCAGCAGCTTTTATAGGGGGCATAGCAATCAGCCCCAGCATTTT. It encodes CASSFYRGHSNQPQHF.

The chain recombines TRBV18 with TRBJ1-1, with D possibly matching TRBD1 (6 bases). V was cut by 2 bases and J by 3 bases, with 16 bases left in between. Germline V gene lookup returns CDR1 KGHSH and CDR2 LQKENI. The CDR3 is made up of 16 amino acids. CDR3 in amino acids: CASSPKSGGADTEAFF. The CDR3 nucleotides are TGTGCCAGCTCACCAAAGAGTGGGGGCGCGGACACTGAAGCTTTCTTT.

This rearrangement joins TRBV6-6 to TRBJ2-5, with D possibly being TRBD1 (5 bases). The CDR3 loop spans 11 amino acids. With 6 bases removed from V and 5 bases from J, the gap between germline ends came to 7 bases. The germline CDR1 and CDR2 sequences are MNHNY and SVGAGI (reference sequence). The CDR3 loop reads CASSNRETQYF. CDR3 bases: TGTGCCAGCAGCAACAGGGAGACCCAGTACTTC.

As to this clone: The sample has other DNA sequences that encode this CDR3 too. V is TRBV2 and J is TRBJ1-1; 8 bases match TRBD1. V shed 10 bases, J shed 3 bases, and the junction held 7 bases outside the gene matches. The germline V gene has CDR1 SNHLY and CDR2 FYNNEI. The CDR3 covers 13 residues. In DNA, the CDR3 is TGTGCCACAAGACAGGGGTCGTACACTGAAGCTTTCTTT. Translating it yields CATRQGSYTEAFF. Drawing the rest from reference TRBV2 and TRBJ1-1, the complete variable domain is EPEVTQTPSHQVTQMGQEVILRCVPISNHLYFYWYRQILGQKVEFLVSFYNNEISEKSEIFDDQFSVERPDGSNFTLKIRSTKLEDSAMYFCATRQGSYTEAFFGQGTRLTVV.